The 7 T cell receptor beta chains given below trace back to one sample, sequenced in a study of blood T cells in healthy people across ages. The use of a sample-barcoded 5' primer and a J-beta primer mix characterized a second PCR of roughly 7 to 11 cycles. A single record per CDR3 protein comes from TCRdb applying MiXCR to the 5' RACE reads. The table records hundreds of thousands of distinct CDR3 sequences, more than 40% of them present only once. Sequencing used blood. All receptors come from a man aged 55 to 69 in good health.

The chain couples TRBV7-6 to TRBJ2-7, with D unclear. Germline V gives CDR1 SGHVS, CDR2 FNYEAQ. The CDR3 runs to 14 residues. Between the trimmed V and J ends, which lost 1 base and 12 bases, there was a span of 19 bases. The CDR3 region has the DNA TGTGCCAGCAGCTTAGGCGCTCCTCAAGAGACCCGGTACTTC. Its translation: CASSLGAPQETRYF.

This clonotype was seen more than once but under ten times. The rearrangement links TRBV27 to TRBJ2-4, with unresolved D. The CDR3 length is 15 residues. The germline V gene has CDR1 MNHEY and CDR2 SMNVEV (reference sequence). The V end was cut by 2 bases, the J end by 0 bases, with 8 bases between. CDR3 nucleotide sequence: TGTGCCAGCAGTTTAGCCTATCTAGCCAAAAACATTCAGTACTTC. Translated: CASSLAYLAKNIQYF.

This clonotype came up a few times. The chain uses TRBV10-2 and TRBJ2-3; 7 bases are a match to TRBD2. CDR3 size: 15 residues. J was trimmed by 5 bases and V by 4 bases; bases with no gene match: 9. CDR1 is WSHSY, CDR2 SAAADI, per germline. The chain's CDR3 is CASSVLPGGLDTQYF. CDR3 sequence (DNA): TGCGCCAGCAGTGTCCTGCCGGGGGGTTTAGATACGCAGTATTTT.

The V and J genes are TRBV7-9 and TRBJ2-1, with TRBD2 matching over 9 bases. Trimming at V came to 1 base and at J to 8 bases, leaving 9 bases not matched to a gene. Germline V gene lookup returns CDR1 SEHNR and CDR2 FQNEAQ (reference sequence). The length of the CDR3 is 16 residues. CDR3 DNA: TGTGCCAGCAGCTTAGGGGGGACTAGCACGGGCGATGAGCAGTTCTTC. Translation: CASSLGGTSTGDEQFF. The complete variable domain, with remaining parts taken from reference TRBV7-9 and TRBJ2-1, reads DTGVSQNPRHKITKRGQNVTFRCDPISEHNRLYWYRQTLGQGPEFLTYFQNEAQLEKSRLLSDRFSAERPKGSFSTLEIQRTEQGDSAMYLCASSLGGTSTGDEQFFGPGTRLTVL.

This clonotype was detected only a few times. V usage is TRBV14 and J usage is TRBJ2-1, with TRBD1 matching 7 bases. Unmatched junction bases numbered 14, after V lost 4 bases and J lost 8 bases. CDR1 and CDR2 from the germline V gene are SGHDN and FVKESK. The CDR3 spans 16 residues. The CDR3 loop reads CASSRWDSVSNDEQFF. The CDR3 bases are TGTGCCAGCAGCCGATGGGACAGCGTCTCAAATGATGAGCAGTTCTTC.

The V and J genes are TRBV28 and TRBJ2-7; 13 bases are a match to TRBD2. This CDR3 contains 15 residues. The V segment lost 5 bases and the J segment 5 bases; nucleotides outside the gene matches: 6. In germline, CDR1 is MDHEN, CDR2 SYDVKM. The CDR3 is CASSPTSGRIHEQYF. For the CDR3, the DNA is TGTGCCAGCAGTCCGACTAGCGGGAGGATCCACGAGCAGTACTTC.

As for this clonotype: At one end the junction does not follow the germline gene, possibly because of a read error. V usage is TRBV25-1 and J usage is TRBJ1-4, with D perhaps matching TRBD1 (6 bases). The CDR3 runs to 15 residues. The germline gives CDR1 MGHDK, CDR2 SYGVNS. For the CDR3, the DNA is TGTGCCGGCAGTCAACCGGGACAAGCTAATGAAAAACTGTTTTTT. Amino acid sequence: CAGSQPGQANEKLFF.